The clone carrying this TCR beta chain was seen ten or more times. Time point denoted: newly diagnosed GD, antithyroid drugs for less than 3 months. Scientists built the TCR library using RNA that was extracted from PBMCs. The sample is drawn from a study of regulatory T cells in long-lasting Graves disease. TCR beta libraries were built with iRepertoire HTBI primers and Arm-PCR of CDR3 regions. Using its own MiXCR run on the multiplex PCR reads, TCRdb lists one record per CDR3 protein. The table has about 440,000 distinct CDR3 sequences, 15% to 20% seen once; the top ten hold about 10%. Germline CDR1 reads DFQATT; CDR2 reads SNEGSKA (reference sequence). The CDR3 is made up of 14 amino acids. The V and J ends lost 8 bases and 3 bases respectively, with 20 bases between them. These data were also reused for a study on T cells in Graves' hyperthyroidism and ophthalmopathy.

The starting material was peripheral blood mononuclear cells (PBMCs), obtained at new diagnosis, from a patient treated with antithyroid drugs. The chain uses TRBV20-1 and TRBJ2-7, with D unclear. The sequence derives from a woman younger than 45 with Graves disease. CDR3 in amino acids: CSTKMRGSRYEQYF. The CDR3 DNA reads TGCAGTACCAAAATGCGCGGCTCTCGCTACGAGCAGTACTTC.